This TCR beta chain is from a study of PD-L1 blockade in urothelial cancer. Whole-study context: Patients had received 0 to 3 prior chemotherapy regimens. The study's findings and limits: When pretreatment blood TCR clonality was below the median, it predicted better survival.

V was pared by 0 bases and J by 0 bases, with 15 bases between. This CDR3 is 18 amino acids long. Per germline, CDR1 LGHNA and CDR2 YNFKEQ. Note on this clone: Its antigen is not identified.

Sequencing was performed with immunoSEQ multiplex PCR; in TCRdb, only in-frame clones are kept and a portion is missing. The sample comprises about 15,000 clones, 87% of which are singletons, and 5.9% rests with the top ten. Each patient presented with locally advanced or metastatic urothelial carcinoma. Each patient contributed between 1 and 8 total time points of blood mononuclear cells, pretreatment and during treatment. The clonotype originates from a man aged 45-65 years with urothelial cancer. This material consisted of PBMCs, taken around atezolizumab (anti-PD-L1) treatment. The chain has TRBV4-2 and TRBJ2-4; the D gene is possibly TRBD2 (5 bases). The CDR3 DNA follows: TGTGCCAGCAGCCAAGATGAACGGGGAGCGCTAGCCAAAAACATTCAGTACTTC. Amino acid sequence: CASSQDERGALAKNIQYF.